The 20 T cell receptor beta chains listed next were all sequenced from one sample in a study of shared clonotypes between healthy human individuals. TCRdb keeps only in-frame clones here, not all; method: immunoSEQ multiplex PCR. The table records about 2.1 million clones, about 94% of them present only once. Terminally differentiated effector memory CD45RA+ cells were excluded from the naive CD8 cells, which were CD45RO-negative and positively selected for CCR7. The sample comprised naive CD8+ T cells from PBMCs. The receptors stem from a man younger than 30 in good health. Some clones in this sample may be carry-over from other donors' samples.

V gene TRBV5-1 combines with J gene TRBJ2-7; TRBD1 aligns across 7 bases. CDR1 and CDR2 from the germline V gene are SGHRS and YFSETQ. Trimming at V came to 2 bases and at J to 3 bases, leaving 5 bases not matched to a gene. The CDR3 consists of 14 residues. This CDR3 is CASSFGTVNYEQYF. For the CDR3, the DNA is TGCGCCAGCAGCTTTGGGACAGTTAACTACGAGCAGTACTTC.

The count of this clone is one. The CDR3 DNA is TGCGCCAGCAGCCATAGGGGACAGGTGAGCTCCTACGAGCAGTACTTC. It codes for CASSHRGQVSSYEQYF. The genes are TRBV4-1 and TRBJ2-7; 8 nucleotides match TRBD1. Germline CDR1 reads MGHRA; CDR2 reads YSYEKL. The J segment lost 0 bases and the V segment lost 3 bases, leaving 7 bases of the junction unmatched. The CDR3 is made up of 16 amino acids.

The rearrangement joins TRBV7-8 to TRBJ1-1; no definite D call. V was shortened by 5 bases and J by 11 bases, with 18 bases between the two germline ends. CDR3 length: 13 residues. Germline V gene sequence: CDR1 SGHVS, CDR2 FQNEAQ. CDR3 sequence: CASSAAPGRGAFF. The CDR3 DNA follows: TGTGCCAGCAGCGCGGCCCCTGGTCGTGGGGCTTTCTTT.

The V gene is TRBV28, the J gene TRBJ1-5; no definite D call. This CDR3 region has 13 residues. Per the germline V gene, CDR1 is MDHEN and CDR2 is SYDVKM. Trimming removed 3 bases from V and 3 bases from J, with 6 bases in between. The DNA of the CDR3 is TGTGCCAGCAGTTTTTTTATCAATCAGCCCCAGCATTTT. Translation gives CASSFFINQPQHF.

For this clone: Distinct nucleotide sequences in the sample also encode this CDR3. This chain joins TRBV5-1 and TRBJ1-1; perhaps TRBD1 as D (5 bases). The germline V gene has CDR1 SGHRS and CDR2 YFSETQ. CDR3 size: 14 residues. Deletions cut 0 bases from V and 11 bases from J, with 17 bases between. CDR3 sequence (DNA): TGCGCCAGCAGCTTGGATTCGGCAGGGCAGTGGGCTTTCTTT. It yields the protein CASSLDSAGQWAFF. Supplemented by reference TRBV5-1 and TRBJ1-1, the full variable domain reads KAGVTQTPRYLIKTRGQQVTLSCSPISGHRSVSWYQQTPGQGLQFLFEYFSETQRNKGNFPGRFSGRQFSNSRSEMNVSTLELGDSALYLCASSLDSAGQWAFFGQGTRLTVV.

This chain joins TRBV27 and TRBJ2-7, with 11 bases that match TRBD2. V was pared by 5 bases and J by 9 bases, with 12 bases of the junction left unmatched. This CDR3 is built from 15 residues. In germline, CDR1 is MNHEY, CDR2 SMNVEV (reference sequence). CDR3 sequence reads: CASSEMASGRSGQYF. DNA of the CDR3: TGTGCCAGCAGTGAGATGGCTAGCGGGAGGAGCGGGCAGTACTTC.

This chain links TRBV9 with TRBJ1-2, with 7 bases fitting TRBD1. The J segment lost 3 bases and the V segment lost 2 bases, leaving 4 bases of the junction unmatched. The CDR3 totals 14 residues. The germline CDR1 and CDR2 sequences are SGDLS and YYNGEE. The CDR3 nucleotides are TGTGCCAGCAGCGTCGGGACAGCCCACTATGGCTACACCTTC. Translated: CASSVGTAHYGYTF. The whole variable domain, remainder taken from reference TRBV9 and TRBJ1-2, is DSGVTQTPKHLITATGQRVTLRCSPRSGDLSVYWYQQSLDQGLQFLIQYYNGEERAKGNILERFSAQQFPDLHSELNLSSLELGDSALYFCASSVGTAHYGYTFGSGTRLTVV.

The V call is TRBV4-3, the J call TRBJ2-3; 9 bases align to TRBD2. The J segment lost 4 bases and the V segment lost 0 bases, leaving 11 bases of the junction unmatched. The CDR3 has 18 residues. Germline assignment: CDR1 LGHNA and CDR2 YSLEER. The CDR3 is CASSQDQGLAGKSDTQYF. For the CDR3, the DNA is TGCGCCAGCAGCCAAGATCAGGGCCTAGCGGGAAAGTCAGATACGCAGTATTTT.

This clone was detected once. The genes are TRBV14 and TRBJ2-6; no clear D gene. The CDR3 runs 16 residues. The V gene lost 1 base and the J gene lost 2 bases, with 9 bases spanning the gap. Germline CDR1 and CDR2: SGHDN and FVKESK. CDR3 protein: CASSQVSFPGANVLTF. The CDR3 region has the DNA TGTGCCAGCAGCCAAGTGAGTTTCCCTGGGGCCAACGTCCTGACTTTC.

The V gene is TRBV5-1, the J gene TRBJ2-7, with 8 bases that match TRBD2. The CDR3 has 15 amino acids. The trim removed 0 bases at V and 4 bases at J, leaving 6 bases unmatched. Germline CDR1 is SGHRS and CDR2 is YFSETQ. The CDR3: CASSLVSTGGYEQYF. The CDR3, as DNA: TGCGCCAGCAGCTTGGTTAGTACGGGGGGGTACGAGCAGTACTTC.

This rearrangement joins TRBV5-1 to TRBJ2-3; D possibly corresponds to TRBD2 (6 bases). This CDR3 has 17 amino acids. The V end was cut by 0 bases, the J end by 4 bases, with 18 bases between. The germline CDR1 and CDR2 sequences are SGHRS and YFSETQ. The CDR3 DNA is TGCGCCAGCAGCTTGGAGAGCCCGGACCCGGGGGCAGATACGCAGTATTTT. It translates to CASSLESPDPGADTQYF.

The chain links TRBV5-6 to TRBJ2-7; 9 nucleotides line up with TRBD1. CDR1 and CDR2 (germline): SGHDT, YYEEEE. The ends lost 5 bases at V and 6 bases at J; junction bases unmatched: 3. This CDR3 has 12 amino acids. The CDR3 bases are TGTGCCAGCAGGACAGGGGGGGGCGAGCAGTACTTC. Translated: CASRTGGGEQYF.

Remarks on this clone: Germline is not matched at one junction end, which may reflect a read error. The chain employs TRBV7-9 and TRBJ2-7; D possibly matches TRBD1 or TRBD2 (5 bases each). From germline, CDR1 is SEHNR and CDR2 FQNEAQ (reference sequence). The CDR3 covers 18 residues. CDR3 DNA: TGTGCCAGCAGCTTAGCGCGTAAAGGGGTTCGGGACGCATACGGGCAGTACTTC. It translates to CASSLARKGVRDAYGQYF.

This chain links TRBV7-9 with TRBJ2-7; TRBD1 might be the D (5 bases). Between the trimmed V and J ends, which lost 2 bases and 3 bases, there was a span of 8 bases. Germline values: CDR1 SEHNR, CDR2 FQNEAQ (reference sequence). CDR3 length: 13 amino acids. The CDR3 DNA is TGTGCCAGCAGCTTAAGTCAGGGCTACGAGCAGTACTTC. This sequence encodes CASSLSQGYEQYF.

The V and J genes are TRBV13 and TRBJ2-7; 9 bases match TRBD1. This CDR3 region has 16 residues. With 3 bases clipped from V and 4 bases from J, the junction kept 10 bases outside the gene matches. Germline V gene data show CDR1 as PRHDT and CDR2 as FYEKMQ (reference sequence). CDR3 amino acids: CASSLEGNRGQYEQYF. The CDR3 DNA is TGTGCCAGCAGCTTGGAGGGAAACAGGGGGCAATACGAGCAGTACTTC.

V is TRBV6-5 and J is TRBJ1-3; no reliable D call. The CDR3 runs to 14 residues. Germline V gene data show CDR1 as MNHEY and CDR2 as SVGAGI. The V gene lost 2 bases and the J gene lost 4 bases, with 9 bases spanning the gap. CDR3: CASSYGVRGNTIYF. The CDR3 DNA sequence: TGTGCCAGCAGTTACGGGGTCCGAGGAAACACCATATATTTT.

V gene TRBV29-1 combines with J gene TRBJ2-1; 8 nucleotides agree with TRBD2. V lost 7 bases to trimming and J lost 7 bases; unmatched junction nucleotides: 12. The CDR3 runs to 14 residues. The germline V gene has CDR1 SQVTM and CDR2 ANQGSEA. The CDR3 DNA reads as TGCAGCGCCTCACGGGGGGGAGTGGGTAATGAGCAGTTCTTC. This encodes CSASRGGVGNEQFF.

The chain links TRBV19 to TRBJ2-1; possible D gene TRBD1, 6 bases. V dropped 3 bases and J dropped 8 bases, with 17 bases sitting between them. Germline V gene sequence: CDR1 LNHDA, CDR2 SQIVND (reference sequence). This CDR3 comprises 15 residues. The CDR3: CASSIWQGPLDEQFF. The CDR3 DNA sequence: TGTGCCAGTAGTATCTGGCAGGGGCCATTGGATGAGCAGTTCTTC.

J is TRBJ1-1 and V is TRBV30; tentative D call: TRBD1 (5 bases). The V end was cut by 0 bases, the J end by 5 bases, with 10 bases between. Germline values: CDR1 GTSNPN, CDR2 SVGIG (reference sequence). The CDR3 has 13 residues. The CDR3 here is CAWSVHWGTEAFF. Written as DNA, the CDR3 is TGTGCCTGGAGTGTACATTGGGGGACTGAAGCTTTCTTT.

The gene calls are TRBV6-5 and TRBJ2-7, with 7 positions matching TRBD2. J was trimmed by 1 base and V by 0 bases; bases with no gene match: 6. The CDR3 extends over 16 amino acids. Germline V gene lookup returns CDR1 MNHEY and CDR2 SVGAGI. The CDR3 DNA reads as TGTGCCAGCAGTTACTCGGCGGGGGACGATTCCTACGAGCAGTACTTC. Amino acid sequence: CASSYSAGDDSYEQYF.